The T cell receptor beta chain described here comes from a study of cytomegalovirus exposure and HLA in healthy donors. CDR3 length: 17 residues. CDR1 is MNHEY, CDR2 SMNVEV, per germline (reference sequence). Overall study findings and caveats: Presence/absence analyses took donor sequencing depth as roughly uniform. Researchers left out some V segments, among them TRBV6-2 and TRBV6-3, as indistinguishable. Associated with cytomegalovirus, according to the listing, were some 150 TCR beta chains.

PCR was performed using 60 Vbeta and 13 Jbeta primers. Generated by immunoSEQ multiplex PCR, the TCRdb table keeps only in-frame clones and is missing some. Of under 200,000 clones listed, roughly four fifths are singletons. To note about this clone: The antigen remains undetermined. A read error may account for a junction end that differs from germline.

This clonotype was obtained from a man in his forties in good health and CMV-seronegative. The material sequenced was PBMCs. This chain uses TRBV27 with TRBJ2-6, with 12 bases identical to TRBD1. The CDR3 DNA reads TGTGCCAGCAGTTTATGGGGACAGGGGGCCGGGGCCAACGGCCTGACTTTC. Translated, it gives CASSLWGQGAGANGLTF.